The 29 T cell receptor beta chains below were found in one sample sequenced in a study of blood T cell repertoires in COVID-19. Clones were read by immunoSEQ multiplex PCR, and TCRdb kept only the in-frame ones, dropping some. The sample records some 30,000 clones, roughly 90% being singletons. Input material: peripheral blood. These receptors were collected from a human donor with active COVID-19. The donor label of this sample is uncertain.

This clone was observed once. J is TRBJ2-7 and V is TRBV6-2 or TRBV6-3, with a weak D call TRBD2 (6 bases). There are 16 residues in the CDR3. Trimming took 6 bases from V and 1 from J, leaving 19 bases between them. The germline gives CDR1 MNHEY, CDR2 SVGEGT. For the CDR3, the DNA is TGTGCCAGCAGCATCCCCCAGGAGGGGATATCCTACGAGCAGTACTTC. It codes for CASSIPQEGISYEQYF.

V and J are TRBV18 and TRBJ2-7; D is uncertain. Per germline, CDR1 KGHSH and CDR2 LQKENI. The CDR3 is 13 residues long. V lost 2 bases and J lost 6, with 11 bases in between. Here the CDR3 reads CASSPGPLGEQYF. The CDR3, as DNA: TGTGCCAGCTCACCAGGTCCCCTCGGCGAGCAGTACTTC.

The J gene is TRBJ2-1, the V gene TRBV5-1, with TRBD2 identical over 11 bases. The J segment lost 4 bases and the V segment lost 0 bases, leaving 6 bases of the junction unmatched. The CDR3 length is 17 residues. Germline V gene lookup returns CDR1 SGHRS and CDR2 YFSETQ. CDR3 region: CASSLEGPSGGYNEQFF. DNA for the CDR3: TGCGCCAGCAGCTTGGAAGGGCCTAGCGGGGGGTACAATGAGCAGTTCTTC.

This chain connects TRBV11-2 to TRBJ2-1; 14 bases are a match to TRBD2. Looked up from germline, CDR1 is SGHAT and CDR2 is FQNNGV. The CDR3 loop spans 17 amino acids. Losses at the gene ends were 2 bases for V and 5 bases for J; bases not matched to a gene: 5. CDR3 sequence (DNA): TGTGCCAGCAGCTTAAATAAGGGACTAGCGGGAGACAATGAGCAGTTCTTC. Translated: CASSLNKGLAGDNEQFF.

The rearrangement joins TRBV15 to TRBJ2-7; 10 positions agree with TRBD2. The CDR3 covers 19 residues. V was pared by 3 bases and J by 5 bases, with 19 bases of the junction left unmatched. Germline CDR1 and CDR2: LNHNV and YYDKDF (reference sequence). CDR3 DNA: TGTGCCACCAGCAGGCCTCTTTCCCCCCAGCGGGAGGGCCGAGACGAGCAGTACTTC. As protein: CATSRPLSPQREGRDEQYF.

The CDR3 DNA is TGTGCCAGCAGCGGACAGCAGGGGGCATCCTACGAGCAGTACTTC. Amino acid sequence: CASSGQQGASYEQYF. The chain links TRBV4-2 to TRBJ2-7; 8 nucleotides agree with TRBD1. This CDR3 is built from 15 residues. The J segment lost 1 base and the V segment lost 5 bases, leaving 7 bases of the junction unmatched. The germline gives CDR1 LGHNA, CDR2 YNFKEQ.

The V call is TRBV6-2 or TRBV6-3, the J call TRBJ2-1; 8 bases are shared with TRBD2. The CDR3 is 16 residues long. V shed 2 bases and J 0 bases; nucleotides not matched to a gene: 3. CDR1 and CDR2 (germline): MNHEY, SVGEGT. CDR3 nucleotide sequence: TGTGCCAGCAGTTACGGCGGGGGGCCCTCCTACAATGAGCAGTTCTTC. This sequence encodes CASSYGGGPSYNEQFF.

V and J are TRBV21-1 and TRBJ2-3; the D call TRBD2 from the table was never checked on the DNA. TRBV21-1 is tagged as a pseudogene. The CDR3 covers 17 residues. CDR3 protein: CASIRAVAGWDTDTQYF. As DNA, the CDR3 is TGTGCCAGCATCCGGGCGGTAGCGGGGTGGGACACAGATACGCAGTATTTT.

V gene TRBV12-3 or TRBV12-4 combines with J gene TRBJ2-1, with D perhaps matching TRBD2 (6 bases). The CDR3 totals 12 residues. V lost 7 bases and J lost 14, with 18 bases in between. As DNA, the CDR3 is TGTGCCAGCACGCCCGGGGGAGGCGAAGAGTTCTTC. Protein product: CASTPGGGEEFF.

The chain recombines TRBV3-1 (or the pseudogene TRBV3-2) with TRBJ1-2; 7 nucleotides match TRBD1. This CDR3 has 14 amino acids. With 4 bases clipped from V and 4 bases from J, the junction kept 6 bases outside the gene matches. CDR1 is LGHDT, CDR2 YNNKEL, per germline (reference sequence). The CDR3 sequence: CASSPGDSSYGYTF. The DNA of the CDR3 is TGTGCCAGCAGCCCGGGGGACAGCTCCTATGGCTACACCTTC.

In DNA, the CDR3 is TGTGCCAGCACCGCTCCCTACTACGAGCAGTACTTC. Its protein product is CASTAPYYEQYF. This sequence joins TRBV27 and TRBJ2-7, with no clear D. This CDR3 spans 12 amino acids. V lost 7 bases and J 3 bases, leaving 10 bases between the germline ends. Germline lookup yields CDR1 MNHEY and CDR2 SMNVEV (reference sequence).

This chain joins TRBV5-1 and TRBJ2-2; 7 nucleotides agree with TRBD2. CDR3 length: 15 amino acids. Germline V gene lookup returns CDR1 SGHRS and CDR2 YFSETQ. Trimming removed 2 bases from V and 1 base from J; junction bases left unmatched: 2. The CDR3 reads CASSFGGRNTGELFF. Written as DNA, the CDR3 is TGCGCCAGCAGCTTCGGGGGGAGGAACACCGGGGAGCTGTTTTTT.

The chain links TRBV7-2 to TRBJ2-5; D might be TRBD2 (5 bases). The length of the CDR3 is 15 residues. Germline lookup yields CDR1 SGHTA and CDR2 FQGNSA. V was clipped by 2 bases and J by 5 bases, with 15 bases between them. In DNA form, the CDR3 reads TGTGCCAGCAGCTTAAGCCGAGGGTCGGGGGAGACCCAGTACTTC. Translating it yields CASSLSRGSGETQYF.

The sample holds one count of this clone. The CDR3, as DNA: TGTGCCAGCAGCCTGACTAGCGGGGACCCCCCCCGCGTTATTTACAATGAGCAGTTCTTC. It translates to CASSLTSGDPPRVIYNEQFF. V gene TRBV6-2 or TRBV6-3 combines with J gene TRBJ2-1, with 11 nucleotides matching TRBD2. This CDR3 is built from 20 residues. Unmatched junction bases numbered 20, after V lost 6 bases and J lost 4 bases. The V gene's germline CDR1 is MNHEY and CDR2 SVGEGT.

The rearrangement joins TRBV2 to TRBJ2-1; 7 bases match TRBD2. This CDR3 region has 15 residues. The trim removed 6 bases at V and 4 bases at J, leaving 9 bases unmatched. Germline CDR1 SNHLY, CDR2 FYNNEI. The CDR3 coding sequence is TGTGCCAGCAGCGATGCGGGGGTTCCGTACAATGAGCAGTTCTTC. Protein: CASSDAGVPYNEQFF.

V usage is TRBV6-6 and J usage is TRBJ2-3, with TRBD2 identical over 7 bases. CDR1 MNHNY and CDR2 SVGAGI come from the germline V gene (reference sequence). This CDR3 contains 11 residues. CDR3 in DNA: TGTTCTAGCGGATTCACAGATACGCAGTATTTT. It is translated as CSSGFTDTQYF.

This chain joins TRBV19 and TRBJ1-2; D may be TRBD1 (6 bases). Looked up from germline, CDR1 is LNHDA and CDR2 is SQIVND (reference sequence). This CDR3 contains 15 residues. Trimming pared 3 bases from V and 2 bases from J, leaving 13 bases between. The CDR3 protein is CASSINGQPNYGYTF. CDR3 DNA: TGTGCCAGTAGTATTAACGGACAGCCCAACTATGGCTACACCTTC.

The V and J genes are TRBV5-6 and TRBJ2-5; 7 positions match TRBD2. The V segment lost 4 bases and the J segment 1 base; nucleotides outside the gene matches: 16. There are 18 residues in the CDR3. The germline CDR1 and CDR2 sequences are SGHDT and YYEEEE. CDR3 nucleotides: TGTGCCAGCAGCACACTCGGAAGGGGAGCGGGGATCCAAGAGACCCAGTACTTC. Residues: CASSTLGRGAGIQETQYF.

The chain combines TRBV3-1 (or the pseudogene TRBV3-2) with TRBJ1-2; D is perhaps TRBD1 (5 bases). The germline CDR1 and CDR2 sequences are LGHDT and YNNKEL (reference sequence). CDR3 length: 13 amino acids. V gave up 4 bases and J gave up 7 bases, with 13 bases separating them. DNA for the CDR3: TGTGCCAGCAGCCGAAAGGGGTTACGTGGCTACACCTTC. As protein: CASSRKGLRGYTF.

This chain links TRBV4-3 with TRBJ2-7; 8 bases fit TRBD1. V dropped 0 bases and J dropped 7; count of bases not matched to a gene: 11. Germline V gene lookup returns CDR1 LGHNA and CDR2 YSLEER. CDR3 size: 16 residues. As DNA, the CDR3 is TGCGCCAGCAGCCAAGATCGAAGACAGGGGATGAGGGAGCAGTACTTC. Translating it yields CASSQDRRQGMREQYF.

V is TRBV6-4 and J is TRBJ2-1; 12 bases line up with TRBD2. The CDR3 is 16 amino acids. J lost 3 bases, V lost 5 bases, and 5 bases had no gene match. Germline V gene sequence: CDR1 MRHNA, CDR2 SNTAGT. The CDR3 DNA sequence: TGTGCCAGCAGTCCTTCACTAGCGGGAGGCTACAATGAGCAGTTCTTC. Its protein is CASSPSLAGGYNEQFF.

The V and J genes are TRBV5-1 and TRBJ1-2; D unresolved. Germline V gene data show CDR1 as SGHRS and CDR2 as YFSETQ. V was trimmed by 0 bases and J by 5 bases, leaving 8 bases between them. This CDR3 is built from 13 residues. In nucleotides, the CDR3 is TGCGCCAGCAGCTTGGACGCGGAGTATGGCTACACCTTC. Its protein is CASSLDAEYGYTF.

This clone is a singleton in its sample. This chain uses TRBV2 with TRBJ2-1, with TRBD2 matching over 9 bases. Trimming took 6 bases from V and 6 from J; bases not matched to a gene: 9. The CDR3 contains 15 residues. The V gene's germline CDR1 is SNHLY and CDR2 FYNNEI. CDR3 sequence: CASRRLAGSPNEQFF. In nucleotides, the CDR3 is TGTGCCAGCAGGCGGCTAGCGGGGTCCCCCAATGAGCAGTTCTTC.

The genes are TRBV10-1 and TRBJ2-7; 9 nucleotides match TRBD1. Losses at the gene ends were 2 bases for V and 3 bases for J; bases not matched to a gene: 8. The CDR3 extends over 16 amino acids. Germline V gene lookup returns CDR1 WNHNN and CDR2 SYGVQD (reference sequence). The DNA for the CDR3 is TGCGCCAGCAGTGAGGCGACGGGACAGGGTGTCTACGAGCAGTACTTC. This codes for CASSEATGQGVYEQYF.

The rearrangement links TRBV24-1 to TRBJ2-3; D unclear. There are 11 residues in the CDR3. Germline loops: CDR1 KGHDR, CDR2 SFDVKD. Trimming took off 4 bases at V and 6 bases at J, with 4 bases between the two ends. The CDR3 spells CATSDRDTQYF. The CDR3 nucleotides read TGTGCCACCAGTGACCGGGATACGCAGTATTTT.

V gene TRBV12-5 combines with J gene TRBJ1-5; D uncertain. Germline loops: CDR1 LGHNT, CDR2 FRNRAP. The CDR3 spans 14 residues. V was clipped by 1 base and J by 6 bases, with 10 bases between them. The CDR3 protein is CASGLGLGSQPQHF. The CDR3 bases are TGTGCTAGTGGTTTGGGTCTAGGGAGTCAGCCCCAGCATTTT.

This chain uses TRBV6-2 or TRBV6-3 with TRBJ2-1, with 12 bases aligning to TRBD2. The J segment lost 2 bases and the V segment lost 5 bases, leaving 1 base of the junction unmatched. This CDR3 region has 15 residues. The germline CDR1 and CDR2 sequences are MNHEY and SVGEGT. The CDR3 DNA sequence: TGTGCCAGCAGTCTAGCGGGGGGGCCCTACAATGAGCAGTTCTTC. Encoded protein: CASSLAGGPYNEQFF.

This sequence joins TRBV6-1 and TRBJ1-6, with D perhaps TRBD1 (6 bases). Trimming removed 2 bases at V and 2 bases at J, with 7 bases between. CDR3 length: 15 residues. Germline loops: CDR1 MNHNS, CDR2 SASEGT. The CDR3 spells CASSERTAYNSPLHF. The CDR3 DNA reads as TGTGCCAGCAGTGAACGGACAGCCTATAATTCACCCCTCCACTTT.

The chain is built from TRBV27 and TRBJ1-1, with D uncertain. Looked up from germline, CDR1 is MNHEY and CDR2 is SMNVEV (reference sequence). CDR3 length: 14 amino acids. With 2 bases removed from V and 0 bases from J, the gap between germline ends came to 7 bases. The chain's CDR3 is CASSLKRLNTEAFF. CDR3 nucleotides: TGTGCCAGCAGTTTAAAACGGTTGAACACTGAAGCTTTCTTT.